A single sample is the source of the 3 T cell receptor beta chains below, sequenced in a study of OX40 agonist ivuxolimab in advanced cancers. TCRdb's copy holds only in-frame clones and misses some; the assay was immunoSEQ multiplex PCR. Among about 64,000 clones listed, about 90% were seen once. Here the sequenced sample was CD4+ or CD8+ T cells sorted from blood, taken in a trial of the OX40 agonist ivuxolimab. These receptors were collected from an adult with an advanced solid tumor such as melanoma, head and neck, liver or kidney cancer.

V gene TRBV5-6 combines with J gene TRBJ1-3, with TRBD1 matching over 8 bases. This CDR3 is 15 amino acids long. With V trimmed by 0 bases and J by 3 bases, 2 bases remained unmatched. Germline-derived CDR1 and CDR2 are SGHDT and YYEEEE. In nucleotides, the CDR3 is TGTGCCAGCAGCTTGGCAGGGGGCAATGGAAACACCATATATTTT. This encodes CASSLAGGNGNTIYF.

This chain uses TRBV5-1 with TRBJ1-4; TRBD1 might be the D (5 bases). The CDR3 consists of 15 residues. Germline lookup yields CDR1 SGHRS and CDR2 YFSETQ. V gave up 5 bases and J gave up 4 bases, with 15 bases separating them. The CDR3 loop reads CASRPRGGGNEKLFF. CDR3 DNA sequence: TGCGCCAGCAGGCCCCGCGGGGGGGGTAATGAAAAACTGTTTTTT.

The chain carries TRBV5-1 and TRBJ2-3; tentative D call: TRBD2 (5 bases). V was shortened by 0 bases and J by 0 bases, with 8 bases between the two germline ends. Germline CDR1 reads SGHRS; CDR2 reads YFSETQ. The CDR3 is 15 amino acids. The CDR3 region is CASSLVGGSTDTQYF. For the CDR3, the DNA is TGCGCCAGCAGCTTGGTCGGCGGGAGCACAGATACGCAGTATTTT. Variable domain in full (rest from reference TRBV5-1 and TRBJ2-3): KAGVTQTPRYLIKTRGQQVTLSCSPISGHRSVSWYQQTPGQGLQFLFEYFSETQRNKGNFPGRFSGRQFSNSRSEMNVSTLELGDSALYLCASSLVGGSTDTQYFGPGTRLTVL.